The following is a TCR beta chain sequence with its context. The antigen is undetermined. Possible read error: a much larger clone is one base away. This sample stems from a study of T cells in Graves' hyperthyroidism and ophthalmopathy. V was shortened by 4 bases and J by 3 bases, with 15 bases between the two germline ends. The V gene's germline CDR1 is SGHAT and CDR2 FQNNGV. This CDR3 is 15 amino acids long. Ophthalmopathy in the patients scored at least 3 on Clinical Activity Score and at least 4 on NOSPECS grade, lasting under 3 months. Orbital computed tomography, thyroid ultrasound, serum thyroxine and TRAb, and clinical symptoms together informed the diagnoses. Findings of the study overall: Ophthalmopathy was separated from stable hyperthyroidism by a 13 V-J model. Most expanded thyroid clonotypes above 0.001 recurred in blood.

RNA transcripts were the template for amplifying TCR beta CDR3 regions. The TCR CDR3 first-round RT-PCR relied on the HTBI primer set. TCRdb re-called the multiplex PCR reads through MiXCR, storing one row per CDR3 protein. The data contain roughly 500,000 distinct CDR3 sequences, roughly 24% of them singletons. Sequenced material: blood. The rearrangement uses TRBV11-2 and TRBJ2-5; D is possibly TRBD2 (5 bases). The TCR comes from a woman aged 30 to 39 with Graves' ophthalmopathy. The CDR3: CASSSTWTQEETQYF. The CDR3 coding sequence is TGTGCCAGCAGCTCCACCTGGACTCAGGAAGAGACCCAGTACTTC. Looking up the rest from reference TRBV11-2 and TRBJ2-5 gives the full variable domain: EAGVAQSPRYKIIEKRQSVAFWCNPISGHATLYWYQQILGQGPKLLIQFQNNGVVDDSQLPKDRFSAERLKGVDSTLKIQPAKLEDSAVYLCASSSTWTQEETQYFGPGTRLLVL.